A single sample is the source of the 12 T cell receptor beta chains below, sequenced in a study of T cell changes during pregnancy in multiple sclerosis. Libraries were prepared by immunoSEQ multiplex PCR; TCRdb keeps only in-frame clonotypes and omits some of them. The table records around 20,000 clones, 70% to 90% of them present only once. Material: CD4+ T cells from peripheral blood mononuclear cells, obtained in the first trimester of pregnancy. The receptors here all came from a female donor in good health, enrolled as a control in a pregnancy study.

The chain employs TRBV9 and TRBJ2-1; TRBD2 matches 14 bases. The germline V gene encodes CDR1 SGDLS and CDR2 YYNGEE. V gave up 4 bases and J gave up 15 bases; unmatched junction bases: 12. CDR3 length: 15 amino acids. The CDR3 region is CASSPSGTSGSLPFF. The DNA for the CDR3 is TGTGCCAGCAGCCCCTCCGGGACTAGCGGGAGTTTGCCGTTCTTC.

The rearrangement uses TRBV25-1 and TRBJ2-1; 15 bases line up with TRBD2. This CDR3 contains 18 residues. The germline gives CDR1 MGHDK, CDR2 SYGVNS. J lost 6 bases, V lost 4 bases, and 10 bases had no gene match. The CDR3: CASSAGLAGGPQLNEQFF. DNA for the CDR3: TGTGCCAGCAGTGCGGGACTAGCGGGAGGCCCCCAGCTCAATGAGCAGTTCTTC.

This clone turned up a few times. V is TRBV5-4 and J is TRBJ2-5; 7 bases match TRBD2. From germline, CDR1 is SGHNT and CDR2 YYREEE (reference sequence). With 4 bases clipped from V and 1 base from J, the junction kept 1 base outside the gene matches. This CDR3 is 13 amino acids long. The CDR3 spells CASSPSGQETQYF. The DNA for the CDR3 is TGTGCCAGCAGCCCTAGCGGCCAAGAGACCCAGTACTTC.

The CDR3 sequence is CASTGVYGYTF. CDR3 coding DNA: TGTGCCAGCACCGGGGTTTATGGCTACACCTTC. The chain has TRBV19 and TRBJ1-2, with D hard to call. Trimming took 9 bases from V and 5 from J, leaving 10 bases between them. Germline lookup yields CDR1 LNHDA and CDR2 SQIVND (reference sequence). The CDR3 is made up of 11 amino acids.

The chain recombines TRBV13 with TRBJ2-3; 7 bases agree with TRBD2. V was clipped by 0 bases and J by 1 base; unmatched bases: 7. From germline, CDR1 is PRHDT and CDR2 FYEKMQ (reference sequence). The CDR3 loop spans 17 amino acids. CDR3: CASSLGLGGSGTDTQYF. The CDR3 region has the DNA TGTGCCAGCAGCTTAGGCCTCGGCGGGAGTGGCACAGATACGCAGTATTTT. Variable domain in full (rest from reference TRBV13 and TRBJ2-3): AAGVIQSPRHLIKEKRETATLKCYPIPRHDTVYWYQQGPGQDPQFLISFYEKMQSDKGSIPDRFSAQQFSDYHSELNMSSLELGDSALYFCASSLGLGGSGTDTQYFGPGTRLTVL.

The chain has TRBV9 and TRBJ2-3, with 7 nucleotides matching TRBD2. This CDR3 contains 17 residues. Germline V gene lookup returns CDR1 SGDLS and CDR2 YYNGEE. The V gene end was trimmed by 0 bases and the J gene end by 2 bases; junction bases not matched to a gene: 9. Here the CDR3 reads CASSVDPSGLITDTQYF. CDR3 in DNA: TGTGCCAGCAGCGTAGACCCTAGCGGACTAATCACAGATACGCAGTATTTT.

This chain connects TRBV18 to TRBJ2-7; TRBD1 is a possible D gene (7 bases). Trimming removed 6 bases from V and 2 bases from J, with 14 bases in between. Germline CDR1 KGHSH, CDR2 LQKENI. The CDR3 is 14 amino acids. CDR3 nucleotide sequence: TGTGCCAGCTCGCGGGACAGCGATACCTACGAGCAGTACTTC. It is translated as CASSRDSDTYEQYF.

V and J are TRBV6-5 and TRBJ1-5; D is undetermined. V dropped 2 bases and J dropped 7 bases, with 9 bases sitting between them. This CDR3 comprises 13 residues. Germline V gene sequence: CDR1 MNHEY, CDR2 SVGAGI. The CDR3 bases are TGTGCCAGCAGTTACATCTCGGGGCAGCCCCAGCATTTT. It yields the protein CASSYISGQPQHF.

Only one count was recorded for this clone. The J gene is TRBJ2-1, the V gene TRBV29-1, with 14 bases that match TRBD2. This CDR3 is 17 amino acids long. Germline V gene lookup returns CDR1 SQVTM and CDR2 ANQGSEA. V dropped 4 bases and J dropped 4; count of bases not matched to a gene: 9. The CDR3: CSVVLTSGRAGYNEQFF. In DNA form, the CDR3 reads TGCAGCGTTGTATTGACTAGCGGGAGGGCGGGGTACAATGAGCAGTTCTTC.

There are a few counts of this clone. The V and J genes are TRBV20-1 and TRBJ2-7, with unresolved D. This CDR3 contains 11 residues. Per germline, CDR1 DFQATT and CDR2 SNEGSKA (reference sequence). V gave up 6 bases and J gave up 6 bases, with 12 bases separating them. CDR3 in DNA: TGCAGTGCGGCTCCTAGAAGCGAGCAGTACTTC. This gives the protein CSAAPRSEQYF.

This clone was observed a handful of times. The V gene is TRBV6-1, the J gene TRBJ2-3, with a tentative D call TRBD1 (5 bases). Trimming left V 6 bases short and J 2 bases short, with 9 bases between. Germline V gives CDR1 MNHNS, CDR2 SASEGT. CDR3 length: 13 residues. Here the CDR3 DNA reads TGTGCCAGCAGGGGGCTCCTCACAGATACGCAGTATTTT. Its translation: CASRGLLTDTQYF.

This rearrangement joins TRBV27 to TRBJ1-1; TRBD1 agrees at 10 bases. J lost 5 bases, V lost 5 bases, and 8 bases had no gene match. Germline CDR1 reads MNHEY; CDR2 reads SMNVEV (reference sequence). CDR3 length: 15 amino acids. The CDR3 sequence: CASSRYDRGRTEAFF. Written as DNA, the CDR3 is TGTGCCAGCAGTCGATACGACAGGGGGCGGACTGAAGCTTTCTTT.